This T cell receptor beta chain was profiled in a study of blood T cell repertoires in COVID-19. Across the whole study: From T cells, B-cell-depleted T cells, or PBMCs came the material, which was cDNA or gDNA.

This table comes from immunoSEQ multiplex PCR, and its TCRdb copy is limited to in-frame clones, with some not included. Of roughly 50,000 clones listed, 65% to 90% are singletons. The CDR3 has 13 amino acids. With 3 bases clipped from V and 4 bases from J, the junction kept 1 base outside the gene matches. Germline loops: CDR1 KGHSH, CDR2 LQKENI. The sequenced material came from peripheral blood. The source is a man aged 35-49 years with acute or convalescent COVID-19. The chain links TRBV18 to TRBJ2-3; 7 bases line up with TRBD2. DNA for the CDR3: TGTGCCAGCTCACCCACTAGCGCAGATACGCAGTATTTT. Amino acids: CASSPTSADTQYF.